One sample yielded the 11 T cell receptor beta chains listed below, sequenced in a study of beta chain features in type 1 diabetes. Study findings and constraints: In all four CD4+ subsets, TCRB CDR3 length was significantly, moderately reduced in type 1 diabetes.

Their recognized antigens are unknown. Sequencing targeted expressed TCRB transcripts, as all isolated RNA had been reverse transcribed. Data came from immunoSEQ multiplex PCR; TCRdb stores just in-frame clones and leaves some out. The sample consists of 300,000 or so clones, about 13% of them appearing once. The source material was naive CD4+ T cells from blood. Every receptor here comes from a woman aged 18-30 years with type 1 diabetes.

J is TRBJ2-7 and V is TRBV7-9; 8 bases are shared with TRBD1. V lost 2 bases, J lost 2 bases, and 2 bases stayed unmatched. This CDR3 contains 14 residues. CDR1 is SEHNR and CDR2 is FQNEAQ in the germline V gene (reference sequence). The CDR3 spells CASSLQGAPYEQYF. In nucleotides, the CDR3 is TGTGCCAGCAGCTTACAGGGGGCTCCCTACGAGCAGTACTTC.

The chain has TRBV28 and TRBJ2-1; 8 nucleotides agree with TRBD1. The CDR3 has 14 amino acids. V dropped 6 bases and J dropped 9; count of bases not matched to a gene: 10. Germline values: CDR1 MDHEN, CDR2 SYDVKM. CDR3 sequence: CASRLQGARIEQFF. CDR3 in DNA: TGTGCCAGCAGGCTTCAGGGGGCGCGTATTGAGCAGTTCTTC.

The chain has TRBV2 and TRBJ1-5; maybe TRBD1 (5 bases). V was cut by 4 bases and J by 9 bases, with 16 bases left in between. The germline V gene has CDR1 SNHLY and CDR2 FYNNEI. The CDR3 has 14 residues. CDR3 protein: CASSADSGEGPQHF. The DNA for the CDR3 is TGTGCCAGCAGTGCCGACAGCGGGGAGGGGCCCCAGCATTTT.

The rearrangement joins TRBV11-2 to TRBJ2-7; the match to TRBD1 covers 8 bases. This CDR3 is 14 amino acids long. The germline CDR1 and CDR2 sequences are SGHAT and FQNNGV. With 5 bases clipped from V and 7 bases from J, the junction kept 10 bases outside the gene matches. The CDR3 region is CASSPLRDRQEQYF. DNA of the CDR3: TGTGCCAGCAGCCCCCTCCGGGACAGGCAAGAGCAGTACTTC.

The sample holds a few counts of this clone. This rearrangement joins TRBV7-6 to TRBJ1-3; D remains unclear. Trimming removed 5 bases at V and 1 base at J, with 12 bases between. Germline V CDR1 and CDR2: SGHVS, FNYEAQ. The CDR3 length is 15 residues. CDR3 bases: TGTGCCAGCAGCCCGACTCCGGGGTCTGGAAACACCATATATTTT. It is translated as CASSPTPGSGNTIYF.

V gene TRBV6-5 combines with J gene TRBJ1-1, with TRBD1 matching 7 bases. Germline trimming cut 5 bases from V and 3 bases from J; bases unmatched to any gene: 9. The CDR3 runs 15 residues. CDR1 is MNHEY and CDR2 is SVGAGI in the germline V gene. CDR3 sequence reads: CASSLDRVGDTEAFF. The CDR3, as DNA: TGTGCCAGCAGTCTCGACAGGGTGGGGGACACTGAAGCTTTCTTT.

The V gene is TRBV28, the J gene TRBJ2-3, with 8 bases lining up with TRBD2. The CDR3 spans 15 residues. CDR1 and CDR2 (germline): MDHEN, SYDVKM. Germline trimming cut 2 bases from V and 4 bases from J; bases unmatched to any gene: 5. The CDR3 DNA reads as TGTGCCAGCAGTTTAGCGGGAGGTTTGGCAGATACGCAGTATTTT. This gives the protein CASSLAGGLADTQYF. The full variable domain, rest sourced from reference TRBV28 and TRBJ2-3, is DVKVTQSSRYLVKRTGEKVFLECVQDMDHENMFWYRQDPGLGLRLIYFSYDVKMKEKGDIPEGYSVSREKKERFSLILESASTNQTSMYLCASSLAGGLADTQYFGPGTRLTVL.

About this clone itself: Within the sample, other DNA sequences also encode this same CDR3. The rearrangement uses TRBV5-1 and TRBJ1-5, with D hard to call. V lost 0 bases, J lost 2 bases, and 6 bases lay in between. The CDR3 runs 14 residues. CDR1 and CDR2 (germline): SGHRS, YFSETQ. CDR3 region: CASSLGTGNQPQHF. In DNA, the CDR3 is TGCGCCAGCAGCTTGGGTACGGGCAATCAGCCCCAGCATTTT.

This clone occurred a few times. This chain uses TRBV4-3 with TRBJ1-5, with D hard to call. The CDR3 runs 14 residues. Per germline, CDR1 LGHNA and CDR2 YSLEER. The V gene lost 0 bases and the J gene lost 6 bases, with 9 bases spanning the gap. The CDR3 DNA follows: TGCGCCAGCAGCCAAGATCCTGGAGGTCAGCCCCAGCATTTT. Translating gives CASSQDPGGQPQHF.

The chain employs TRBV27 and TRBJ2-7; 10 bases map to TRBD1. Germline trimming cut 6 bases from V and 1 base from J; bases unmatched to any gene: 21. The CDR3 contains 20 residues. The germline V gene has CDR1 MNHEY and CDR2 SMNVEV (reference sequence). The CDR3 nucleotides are TGTGCCAGCAGCCCACCACTGCGACAGGGGGCGCGATTTGGTTCCTACGAGCAGTACTTC. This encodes CASSPPLRQGARFGSYEQYF.

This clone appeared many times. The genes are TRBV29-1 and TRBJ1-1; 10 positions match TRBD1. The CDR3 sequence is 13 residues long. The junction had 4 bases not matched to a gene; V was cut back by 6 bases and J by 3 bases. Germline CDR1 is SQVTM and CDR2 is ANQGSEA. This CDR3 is CSVTGTGDTEAFF. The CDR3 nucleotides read TGCAGCGTCACCGGGACAGGGGACACTGAAGCTTTCTTT.